This T cell receptor beta chain was found in a study of T cells in Graves' hyperthyroidism and ophthalmopathy. The CDR3 contains 15 residues. Per the germline V gene, CDR1 is MNHEY and CDR2 is SVGEGT. V dropped 6 bases and J dropped 5 bases, with 19 bases sitting between them. The CDR3 regions of TCR beta were amplified from RNA transcripts. During a first-round RT-PCR of the TCR CDR3, the HTBI primer set was used. TCRdb used MiXCR to reprocess the multiplex PCR reads, holding one entry per CDR3 protein. Of some 760,000 distinct CDR3 sequences listed, approximately 15% are singletons. This clonotype was detected only a few times.

The TCR sequence derives from a woman in her late teens or twenties with Graves' hyperthyroidism. This chain uses TRBV6-2 or TRBV6-3 with TRBJ1-2, with D tentatively TRBD1 (5 bases). Specimen: blood. CDR3 amino acids: CASSRERGQFYGYTF. CDR3 sequence (DNA): TGTGCCAGCAGCAGGGAGAGGGGCCAATTTTATGGCTACACCTTC.